A selection of T cell receptor beta chains follows, all from one sample in a study of OX40 agonist ivuxolimab in advanced cancers. The protocol was immunoSEQ multiplex PCR, while the TCRdb copy is restricted to in-frame clones and leaves out a portion. The profile shows some 40,000 clones, about 89% of them singletons. The sample consisted of CD4+ or CD8+ T cells sorted from blood, taken in a trial of the OX40 agonist ivuxolimab. All receptors derive from an adult with an advanced solid tumor such as melanoma, head and neck, liver or kidney cancer. Each CDR3 is given with its conserved first and last residue. A D gene is named only where the DNA matches it firmly. Clone size appears in some rows only: once, few, many, or a class for an expanded clone.

TRBJ2-2,NA,NA,TRBV9,CASSTPQWSSGGHRTGELFF,TGTGCCAGCAGCACCCCCCAATGGTCTAGTGGGGGGCATAGGACCGGGGAGCTGTTTTTT
TRBJ1-4,NA,NA,TRBV13,CASSLGPSTNEKLFF,TGTGCCAGCAGCTTAGGGCCATCAACTAATGAAAAACTGTTTTTT
TRBJ2-2,NA,TRBD1,TRBV4-3,CASSQEGYQGDTGELFF,TGCGCCAGCAGCCAGGAAGGGTACCAGGGGGACACCGGGGAGCTGTTTTTT
TRBJ1-3,few,NA,TRBV7-9,CASSLGRNSGNTIYF,TGTGCCAGCAGCTTGGGCAGGAACTCTGGAAACACCATATATTTT
TRBJ1-6,NA,NA,TRBV6-4,CASTPNPGNSPLHF,TGTGCCAGCACCCCGAACCCAGGGAATTCACCCCTCCACTTT
TRBJ1-2,once,NA,TRBV5-5,CASSLNQGGGYTF,TGTGCCAGCAGCTTGAACCAAGGAGGTGGCTACACCTTC
TRBJ1-1,NA,NA,TRBV5-1,CASSSGHTEAFF,TGCGCCAGCAGCTCTGGCCACACTGAAGCTTTCTTT
TRBJ2-7,NA,TRBD1,TRBV18,CASSPGTDSYEQYF,TGTGCCAGCTCCCCAGGGACAGACTCCTACGAGCAGTACTTC
TRBJ2-1,NA,NA,TRBV14,CASSQTEGGEQFF,TGTGCCAGCAGCCAGACAGAAGGGGGTGAGCAGTTCTTC
TRBJ2-2,NA,NA,TRBV5-1,CARRGYRAGLNRTGELFF,TGCGCCAGACGAGGATACAGGGCGGGTCTGAATCGCACCGGGGAGCTGTTTTTT
TRBJ2-7,NA,TRBD2,TRBV7-9,CATDRGGSSYEQYF,TGTGCCACCGACCGGGGGGGGTCATCCTACGAGCAGTACTTC
TRBJ1-5,NA,NA,TRBV28,CASKGGDQPQHF,TGTGCCAGCAAGGGGGGGGATCAGCCCCAGCATTTT
TRBJ2-2,NA,NA,TRBV5-4,CASQGGRGLTGELFF,TGTGCCAGCCAGGGGGGACGGGGACTCACCGGGGAGCTGTTTTTT
TRBJ2-1,NA,NA,TRBV2,CASSEAQASEQFF,TGTGCCAGCAGTGAAGCGCAAGCATCTGAGCAGTTCTTC
TRBJ2-7,NA,NA,TRBV19,CASSIGVGGSYEQYF,TGTGCCAGTAGTATAGGGGTAGGAGGCTCCTACGAGCAGTACTTC
TRBJ2-7,NA,TRBD1,TRBV18,CASSSGRQGAGYEQYF,TGTGCCAGCTCTTCAGGAAGACAGGGGGCTGGGTACGAGCAGTACTTC
TRBJ2-5,NA,NA,TRBV19,CASSQGRIQETQYF,TGTGCCAGTAGCCAGGGGCGGATTCAAGAGACCCAGTACTTC
TRBJ1-6,NA,NA,TRBV5-1,CASRPGGANSPLHF,TGCGCCAGCCGTCCCGGGGGGGCCAATTCACCCCTCCACTTT
TRBJ2-7,NA,TRBD2,TRBV9,CASSGGLAATYEQYF,TGTGCCAGCAGCGGAGGACTAGCGGCTACCTACGAGCAGTACTTC
TRBJ2-1,NA,TRBD1,TRBV9,CASSDGTVGGNEQFF,TGTGCCAGCAGCGACGGGACAGTAGGAGGCAATGAGCAGTTCTTC
TRBJ2-3,NA,NA,TRBV5-1,CASSPRTGRDTQYF,TGCGCCAGCAGCCCTAGGACGGGCCGCGATACGCAGTATTTT
TRBJ2-7,NA,TRBD2,TRBV5-4,CASSFPGGNYEQYF,TGTGCCAGCAGCTTCCCGGGGGGGAATTACGAGCAGTACTTC
TRBJ2-1,once,NA,TRBV18,CASSPPSGGATLSEQFF,TGTGCCAGCTCACCCCCTAGTGGGGGGGCAACGTTGAGTGAGCAGTTCTTC
TRBJ1-1,NA,NA,TRBV6-5,CASSYLLPAANTEAFF,TGTGCCAGCAGTTACCTGTTGCCGGCAGCGAACACTGAAGCTTTCTTT
TRBJ2-3,NA,NA,TRBV6-6,CASRTPLSTDTQYF,TGTGCCAGCAGGACCCCGTTAAGCACAGATACGCAGTATTTT
TRBJ1-2,NA,NA,TRBV5-6,CASSLGRNYGYTF,TGTGCCAGCAGCTTGGGTCGAAACTATGGCTACACCTTC
TRBJ2-2,NA,NA,TRBV18,CASSLQWGELNTGELFF,TGTGCCAGCTCACTCCAGTGGGGGGAACTGAACACCGGGGAGCTGTTTTTT
TRBJ1-2,NA,TRBD1,TRBV5-4,CASSLNPGQGVSRGYTF,TGTGCCAGCAGCTTGAACCCGGGACAGGGGGTGTCGCGGGGCTACACCTTC
TRBJ1-2,NA,TRBD1,TRBV5-1,CASSPMGQGNRLGYGYTF,TGCGCCAGCAGCCCCATGGGACAGGGAAATAGGCTCGGCTATGGCTACACCTTC
TRBJ1-1,few,TRBD1,TRBV6-4,CASSDWDRGTEAFF,TGTGCCAGCAGTGACTGGGACAGGGGGACTGAAGCTTTCTTT
TRBJ2-2,NA,NA,TRBV7-2,CASSPTRDTGELFF,TGTGCCAGCAGCCCAACCCGGGACACCGGGGAGCTGTTTTTT
TRBJ1-3,once,NA,TRBV16,CASSQGRNTIYF,TGTGCCAGCAGCCAAGGGCGAAACACCATATATTTT
TRBJ1-2,once,NA,TRBV11-2,CASSLVLGMGYTF,TGTGCCAGCAGCTTAGTCTTGGGAATGGGCTACACCTTC
TRBJ1-5,NA,TRBD1,TRBV18,CASSGDRASNQPQHF,TGTGCCAGCTCGGGGGACAGGGCTAGCAATCAGCCCCAGCATTTT
TRBJ1-5,NA,TRBD1,TRBV5-6,CASSPWGQGAWQPQHF,TGTGCCAGCAGCCCCTGGGGGCAGGGGGCATGGCAGCCCCAGCATTTT
TRBJ2-7,NA,NA,TRBV7-2,CASSLVIQGPYEQYF,TGTGCCAGCAGCTTAGTGATTCAGGGACCCTACGAGCAGTACTTC
TRBJ1-2,NA,NA,TRBV29-1,CSARGFGGAGRDGYTF,TGCAGCGCCAGAGGGTTTGGGGGAGCGGGGCGGGATGGCTACACCTTC
TRBJ2-3,NA,NA,TRBV5-4,CASSLDRADTQYF,TGTGCCAGCAGCTTGGACCGAGCCGATACGCAGTATTTT
TRBJ1-1,few,NA,TRBV9,CASSVQGRLNTEAFF,TGTGCCAGCAGCGTACAGGGCAGGTTGAACACTGAAGCTTTCTTT
TRBJ2-6,NA,NA,TRBV5-4,CASRLGGDSPGANVLTF,TGTGCCAGCAGGCTGGGGGGCGATTCCCCTGGGGCCAACGTCCTGACTTTC
TRBJ1-2,NA,NA,TRBV6-5,CASSSQGGGYGYTF,TGTGCCAGCAGTTCCCAGGGTGGAGGTTATGGCTACACCTTC
TRBJ1-3,NA,TRBD1,TRBV7-9,CASRGQGAGGNTIYF,TGTGCCAGCAGGGGACAGGGGGCCGGTGGAAACACCATATATTTT
TRBJ1-1,few,NA,TRBV7-2,CASSRDPMNTEAFF,TGTGCCAGCAGTCGAGACCCCATGAACACTGAAGCTTTCTTT
TRBJ1-5,NA,NA,TRBV7-2,CASSLVPHSPSNQPQHF,TGTGCCAGCAGCTTAGTTCCACATTCCCCTAGCAATCAGCCCCAGCATTTT
TRBJ1-5,NA,NA,TRBV15,CATAGGNQPQHF,TGTGCCACCGCGGGGGGAAATCAGCCCCAGCATTTT
TRBJ1-2,NA,TRBD1,TRBV4-2,CASSPSILNRGHGYTF,TGTGCCAGCAGCCCATCGATCCTCAACAGGGGACATGGCTACACCTTC
TRBJ2-5,NA,TRBD2,TRBV19,CASSMGGQETQYF,TGTGCCAGTAGTATGGGGGGGCAAGAGACCCAGTACTTC
TRBJ1-2,NA,NA,TRBV7-2,CASSLGGFEVGGYTF,TGTGCCAGCAGCTTAGGGGGGTTTGAGGTGGGAGGCTACACCTTC
TRBJ2-5,NA,NA,TRBV5-1,CASRSAGTTGETQYF,TGCGCCAGCAGGTCGGCCGGGACCACCGGGGAGACCCAGTACTTC
TRBJ1-1,NA,NA,TRBV20-1,CSASKNTEAFF,TGCAGTGCTAGCAAGAACACTGAAGCTTTCTTT
TRBJ2-7,NA,TRBD1,TRBV5-1,CASHQPGTAYEQYF,TGCGCCAGCCATCAACCCGGGACAGCCTACGAGCAGTACTTC
TRBJ1-1,once,NA,TRBV18,CASSPLWGSMNTEAFF,TGTGCCAGCTCACCACTCTGGGGGTCGATGAACACTGAAGCTTTCTTT
TRBJ1-1,NA,NA,TRBV12-5,CASGSSLRSTEAFF,TGTGCTAGTGGTTCAAGCCTTAGGAGCACTGAAGCTTTCTTT
TRBJ2-2,NA,NA,TRBV7-9,CASSPDTGELFF,TGTGCCAGCAGCCCGGATACCGGGGAGCTGTTTTTT
TRBJ2-7,NA,NA,TRBV10-3,CAISPVTYEQYF,TGTGCCATCAGTCCAGTAACCTACGAGCAGTACTTC